The clone carrying this TCR beta chain was recorded only once. The germline V gene encodes CDR1 GTSNPN and CDR2 SVGIG (reference sequence). After removal of 4 bases from V and 3 bases from J, the junction contained 8 bases not matched to a gene. This CDR3 is 14 amino acids long. As originally analysed: Nucleated cell counts were estimated from reference gene primer amplification. The method was immunoSEQ multiplex PCR; TCRdb's version includes in-frame clones alone and lacks a portion of them. The DNA gave D and trimming, while V, J and clone size come from that table. Among 200,000 to 300,000 clones, roughly 76% were seen once, and the ten largest hold roughly 8%. The data stem from a study of blood T cell repertoires in COVID-19. Study summary: The study drew acute and convalescent COVID-19 samples from the United States, Italy and Spain. Nucleic acid was either cDNA or gDNA, and it came from T cells, B-cell-depleted T cells, or PBMCs.

The receptor was isolated from a woman older than 75 with COVID-19, enrolled during active disease. Sequencing was carried out using peripheral blood. The chain couples TRBV30 to TRBJ1-2; 7 positions agree with TRBD1. This chain's CDR3 is CAWNRGLQDYGYTF. Written as DNA, the CDR3 is TGTGCCTGGAATAGGGGGCTGCAGGACTATGGCTACACCTTC.